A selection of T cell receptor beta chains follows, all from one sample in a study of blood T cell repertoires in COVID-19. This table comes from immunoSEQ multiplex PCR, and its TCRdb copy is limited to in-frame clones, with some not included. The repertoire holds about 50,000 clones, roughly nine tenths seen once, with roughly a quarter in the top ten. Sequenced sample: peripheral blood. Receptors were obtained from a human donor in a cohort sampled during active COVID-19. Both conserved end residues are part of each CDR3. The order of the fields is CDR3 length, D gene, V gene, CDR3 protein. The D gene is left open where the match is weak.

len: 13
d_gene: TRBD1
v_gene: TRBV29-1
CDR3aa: CSVAQGNNQPQHF

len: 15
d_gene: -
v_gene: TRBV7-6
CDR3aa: CASSLDLSSGNTIYF

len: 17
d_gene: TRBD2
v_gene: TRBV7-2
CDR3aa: CASSLVLAGGPGDTQYF

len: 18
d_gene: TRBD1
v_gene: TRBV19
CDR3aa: CASPRPGQGALSNQPQHF

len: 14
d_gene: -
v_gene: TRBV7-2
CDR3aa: CASVKDRGSNEQFF

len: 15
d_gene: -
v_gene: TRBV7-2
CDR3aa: CASSRRLQSPYEQYF

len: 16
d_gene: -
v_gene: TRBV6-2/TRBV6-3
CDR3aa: CASSSSGLRRTDTQYF

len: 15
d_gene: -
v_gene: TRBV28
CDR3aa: CASTTQGRTGYGYTF

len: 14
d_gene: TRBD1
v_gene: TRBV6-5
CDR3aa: CASGTGVANYGYTF

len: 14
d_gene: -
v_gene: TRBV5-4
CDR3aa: CASSLAGIQETQYF

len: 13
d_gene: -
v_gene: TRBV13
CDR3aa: CASSPPLGNEQYF

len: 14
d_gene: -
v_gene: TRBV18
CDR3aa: CASSTGGTNTEAFF

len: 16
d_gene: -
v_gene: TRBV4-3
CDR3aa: CASSSLGSANTGELFF

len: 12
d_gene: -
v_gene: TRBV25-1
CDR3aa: CASSRGQETQYF

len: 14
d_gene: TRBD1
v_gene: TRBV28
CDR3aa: CATRTGGRTGELFF

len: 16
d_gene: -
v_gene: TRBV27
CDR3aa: CASSLSWSSYNSPLHF

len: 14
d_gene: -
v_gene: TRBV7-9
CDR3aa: CASSSDSGRETQYF

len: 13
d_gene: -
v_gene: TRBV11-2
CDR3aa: CASSGTPGNTIYF

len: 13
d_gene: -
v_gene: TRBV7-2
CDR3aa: CASSTGGGNTIYF

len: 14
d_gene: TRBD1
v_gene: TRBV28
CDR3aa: CASSLWRQGDEQFF

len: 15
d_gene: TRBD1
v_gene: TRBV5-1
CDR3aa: CASSLGTGSQETQYF

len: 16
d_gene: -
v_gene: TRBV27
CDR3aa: CASRPGVSRGNQPQHF